The 6 T cell receptor beta chains in this list originate from one sample, sequenced in a study of T-cell reconstitution after alpha-beta-depleted transplantation in children. Library preparation (for TCRbeta) was performed with unique molecular identifiers. One entry per CDR3 protein results from TCRdb running MiXCR on the PCR reads. The data show around 200,000 distinct CDR3 sequences, approximately 6.8% seen once. The input for sequencing was PBMCs from the stem cell graft donor, taken from the stem cell graft. These receptors all stem from a human donor who donated a stem cell graft to a child with Wiskott-Aldrich syndrome.

In this sample, this clonotype turned up many times. The chain uses TRBV6-2 or TRBV6-3 and TRBJ2-1, with D maybe TRBD1 (6 bases). V gave up 4 bases and J gave up 6 bases, with 7 bases separating them. Germline values: CDR1 MNHEY, CDR2 SVGEGT. The CDR3 extends over 12 amino acids. The CDR3 spells CASSSRGNEQFF. The CDR3 nucleotides read TGTGCCAGCAGTTCCAGGGGCAATGAGCAGTTCTTC.

This clonotype appeared many times. This rearrangement joins TRBV12-3 or TRBV12-4 to TRBJ1-6, with a possible D match to TRBD1 (5 bases). The CDR3 is made up of 14 amino acids. Trimming left V 2 bases short and J 9 bases short, with 11 bases between. This chain's CDR3 is CASSLTGSSSPLHF. For the CDR3, the DNA is TGTGCCAGCAGTTTAACAGGCTCGAGTTCACCCCTCCACTTT.

This clonotype was observed at least ten times. CDR3 bases: TGCGCCAGCAGCTTCGGGATTAGCTCGGGCGGGGATACGCAGTATTTT. Protein product: CASSFGISSGGDTQYF. The V gene is TRBV5-1, the J gene TRBJ2-3, with D perhaps matching TRBD2 (5 bases). The V gene's germline CDR1 is SGHRS and CDR2 YFSETQ. The V end was cut by 2 bases, the J end by 6 bases, with 19 bases between. The CDR3 contains 16 residues.

This clonotype has a count of ten or more. The chain employs TRBV12-3 or TRBV12-4 and TRBJ2-6, with D tentatively TRBD1 (6 bases). The CDR3 has 16 residues. Trimming cost V 3 bases and J 2 bases, with 11 bases left between them. This CDR3 is CASSFMSGAGANVLTF. The CDR3 DNA reads as TGTGCCAGCAGTTTCATGTCAGGGGCTGGGGCCAACGTCCTGACTTTC.

This clonotype was seen many times. J is TRBJ2-1 and V is TRBV12-5; 13 bases are shared with TRBD2. The V gene's germline CDR1 is LGHNT and CDR2 FRNRAP. CDR3 length equals 15 residues. With V trimmed by 3 bases and J by 6 bases, 2 bases remained unmatched. As DNA, the CDR3 is TGTGCTAGTGGTTTTGGACTAGCGGGGGTCAATGAGCAGTTCTTC. It codes for CASGFGLAGVNEQFF.

This clonotype was detected many times. The CDR3 region is CASSLSGASYEQYF. Here the CDR3 DNA reads TGTGCCAGCAGTTTATCAGGGGCCTCCTACGAGCAGTACTTC. This chain links TRBV12-3 or TRBV12-4 with TRBJ2-7, with D possibly TRBD1 on 6 matching bases. This CDR3 spans 14 amino acids. Trimming took off 2 bases at V and 0 bases at J, with 8 bases between the two ends.